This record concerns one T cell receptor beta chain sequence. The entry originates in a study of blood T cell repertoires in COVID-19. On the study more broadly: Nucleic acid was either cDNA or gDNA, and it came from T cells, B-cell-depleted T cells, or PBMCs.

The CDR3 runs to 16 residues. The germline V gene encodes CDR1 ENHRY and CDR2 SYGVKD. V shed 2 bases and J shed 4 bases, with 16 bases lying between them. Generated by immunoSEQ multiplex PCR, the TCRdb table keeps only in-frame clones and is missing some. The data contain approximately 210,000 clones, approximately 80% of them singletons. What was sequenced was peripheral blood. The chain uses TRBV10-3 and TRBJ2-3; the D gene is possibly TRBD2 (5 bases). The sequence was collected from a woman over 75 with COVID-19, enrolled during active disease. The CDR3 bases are TGTGCCATCAGTGAGACCACGGCGGGTCACGCAGATACGCAGTATTTT. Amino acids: CAISETTAGHADTQYF.